A selection of T cell receptor beta chains follows, all from one sample in a study of T cell changes during pregnancy in multiple sclerosis. Method: immunoSEQ multiplex PCR; TCRdb's copy keeps in-frame clones and lacks some. The top ten clones hold around 0.73% of a sample with 30,000 to 50,000 clones, 92% of them seen once. The sample consisted of CD4+ T cells from peripheral blood mononuclear cells, taken in the third trimester of pregnancy. The receptors shown here come from a female donor with multiple sclerosis, enrolled in a pregnancy study. CDR3s include the opening cysteine and the closing phenylalanine or tryptophan. Each record gives: V gene, clone size, D gene, J gene, CDR3 DNA, CDR3 protein. A D gene is named only where the DNA matches it firmly. Rows may omit the clone size; those that give it use once, few, many or a size class.

V gene: TRBV7-2; clone size: NA; D gene: TRBD2; J gene: TRBJ2-1; CDR3 DNA: TGTGCCAGCTCGACTAGCAGGGACAATGAGCAGTTCTTC; CDR3 protein: CASSTSRDNEQFF
V gene: TRBV6-5; clone size: once; D gene: NA; J gene: TRBJ1-1; CDR3 DNA: TGTGCCAGCAGTCGGGGAACTAAAGGGAACACTGAAGCTTTCTTT; CDR3 protein: CASSRGTKGNTEAFF
V gene: TRBV11-3; clone size: NA; D gene: TRBD2; J gene: TRBJ2-1; CDR3 DNA: TGTGCCAGCAGCTTAGGACTAGCGGGGGCCAATGAGCAGTTCTTC; CDR3 protein: CASSLGLAGANEQFF
V gene: TRBV6-1; clone size: NA; D gene: TRBD1; J gene: TRBJ2-7; CDR3 DNA: TGTGCCAGCAGGGCGGAGACAGGGATCGGCGAGCAGTACTTC; CDR3 protein: CASRAETGIGEQYF
V gene: TRBV6-1; clone size: NA; D gene: NA; J gene: TRBJ2-1; CDR3 DNA: TGTGCCAGCAGTGAATTAGGCGGATCTAGCTCCTACAATGAGCAGTTCTTC; CDR3 protein: CASSELGGSSSYNEQFF
V gene: TRBV30; clone size: NA; D gene: NA; J gene: TRBJ1-3; CDR3 DNA: TGTGCCTGGAGTGGGCGGGGAAGGTCTGGAAACACCATATATTTT; CDR3 protein: CAWSGRGRSGNTIYF
V gene: TRBV6-5; clone size: NA; D gene: TRBD2; J gene: TRBJ2-3; CDR3 DNA: TGTGCCAGCAGCCGGACTAGTGAGAGTCCTGATACGCAGTATTTT; CDR3 protein: CASSRTSESPDTQYF
V gene: TRBV4-1; clone size: NA; D gene: TRBD2; J gene: TRBJ2-1; CDR3 DNA: TGCGCCAGCAGCCACGTTAGCGGGGGGGGGTCCAATGAGCAGTTCTTC; CDR3 protein: CASSHVSGGGSNEQFF
V gene: TRBV18; clone size: NA; D gene: TRBD1; J gene: TRBJ1-5; CDR3 DNA: TGTGCCAGCTCACCCTATGGACAGGGTTACAATCAGCCCCAGCATTTT; CDR3 protein: CASSPYGQGYNQPQHF
V gene: TRBV7-9; clone size: NA; D gene: NA; J gene: TRBJ1-5; CDR3 DNA: TGTGCCAGCAGCTTTGGGGACACCAACAATCAGCCCCAGCATTTT; CDR3 protein: CASSFGDTNNQPQHF
V gene: TRBV7-2; clone size: NA; D gene: TRBD1; J gene: TRBJ2-1; CDR3 DNA: TGTGCCAGCAGCCCCTCCGGGACAGGGGGCGCCTACAATGAGCAGTTCTTC; CDR3 protein: CASSPSGTGGAYNEQFF
V gene: TRBV7-2; clone size: NA; D gene: TRBD1; J gene: TRBJ1-2; CDR3 DNA: TGTGCCAGCAGCCCTTGGACAGGTGTTTATGGCTACACCTTC; CDR3 protein: CASSPWTGVYGYTF
V gene: TRBV4-1; clone size: few; D gene: NA; J gene: TRBJ1-1; CDR3 DNA: TGCGCCAGCAGCCCGCGTAGCCAACGGGACACTGAAGCTTTCTTT; CDR3 protein: CASSPRSQRDTEAFF
V gene: TRBV5-4; clone size: NA; D gene: TRBD2; J gene: TRBJ2-7; CDR3 DNA: TGTGCCAGCAGCTTGGGTCTAGCGGGAGTCCCCGAGCAGTACTTC; CDR3 protein: CASSLGLAGVPEQYF
V gene: TRBV27; clone size: NA; D gene: TRBD1; J gene: TRBJ2-3; CDR3 DNA: TGTGCCAGCAGTTTAAGCAGGGGGCGGACGGCAGATACGCAGTATTTT; CDR3 protein: CASSLSRGRTADTQYF
V gene: TRBV9; clone size: once; D gene: TRBD2; J gene: TRBJ2-5; CDR3 DNA: TGTGCCAGCAGCGTTTCTAGCGGGAGGTCAGGGGAGACCCAGTACTTC; CDR3 protein: CASSVSSGRSGETQYF
V gene: TRBV11-3; clone size: NA; D gene: TRBD2; J gene: TRBJ2-3; CDR3 DNA: TGTGCCAGCAGCTATAGCGGGAGACCTGATACGCAGTATTTT; CDR3 protein: CASSYSGRPDTQYF
V gene: TRBV7-2; clone size: NA; D gene: TRBD1; J gene: TRBJ1-2; CDR3 DNA: TGTGCCAGCAGCTTCTCGACAGGGGGCAATAACTATGGCTACACCTTC; CDR3 protein: CASSFSTGGNNYGYTF
V gene: TRBV5-6; clone size: NA; D gene: NA; J gene: TRBJ1-1; CDR3 DNA: TGTGCCAGCAGCTTACGCGCCCCCTCCGCGGGCAGAACTGAAGCTTTCTTT; CDR3 protein: CASSLRAPSAGRTEAFF
V gene: TRBV6-5; clone size: NA; D gene: NA; J gene: TRBJ2-3; CDR3 DNA: TGTGCCAGCACTACCCCGGCGGGTAAGGTGCAGTATTTT; CDR3 protein: CASTTPAGKVQYF
V gene: TRBV5-4; clone size: NA; D gene: TRBD1; J gene: TRBJ1-4; CDR3 DNA: TGTGCCAGCAGCCGGGGACAGGGTGAAAAACTGTTTTTT; CDR3 protein: CASSRGQGEKLFF
V gene: TRBV20-1; clone size: NA; D gene: NA; J gene: TRBJ2-3; CDR3 DNA: TGCAGTGCAGGCACAGGAGATGCACAGTATTTT; CDR3 protein: CSAGTGDAQYF
V gene: TRBV5-4; clone size: NA; D gene: NA; J gene: TRBJ1-4; CDR3 DNA: TGTGCCAGCGCACAGGGAGCTAATGAAAAACTGTTTTTT; CDR3 protein: CASAQGANEKLFF
V gene: TRBV30; clone size: NA; D gene: TRBD1; J gene: TRBJ2-2; CDR3 DNA: TGTGCCTGGGGAACAGGGGCGAACACCGGGGAGCTGTTTTTT; CDR3 protein: CAWGTGANTGELFF
V gene: TRBV5-1; clone size: NA; D gene: TRBD2; J gene: TRBJ2-3; CDR3 DNA: TGCGCCAGCAGCGCCGGGACTAGCGGTAGCACAGATACGCAGTATTTT; CDR3 protein: CASSAGTSGSTDTQYF
V gene: TRBV7-2; clone size: NA; D gene: TRBD1; J gene: TRBJ2-1; CDR3 DNA: TGTGCCAGCAGCTGGAGCAGAACAGGGGGTGAGCAGTTCTTC; CDR3 protein: CASSWSRTGGEQFF
V gene: TRBV18; clone size: NA; D gene: TRBD2; J gene: TRBJ2-7; CDR3 DNA: TGTGCCAGCTCACCGGTCGGCGGGAGTGTCGAGCAGTACTTC; CDR3 protein: CASSPVGGSVEQYF
V gene: TRBV18; clone size: NA; D gene: TRBD2; J gene: TRBJ2-1; CDR3 DNA: TGTGCCAGCTCACCACCGTCTAGCGGGGAAAACAATGAGCAGTTCTTC; CDR3 protein: CASSPPSSGENNEQFF
V gene: TRBV15; clone size: NA; D gene: TRBD1; J gene: TRBJ1-3; CDR3 DNA: TGTGCCACCAGCAGAGATTATGGGACAGGGGGCTCTGGAAACACCATATATTTT; CDR3 protein: CATSRDYGTGGSGNTIYF
V gene: TRBV6-6; clone size: NA; D gene: NA; J gene: TRBJ2-3; CDR3 DNA: TGTGCCGCCGCGCGGGGTAGGGGCACAGATACGCAGTATTTT; CDR3 protein: CAAARGRGTDTQYF
V gene: TRBV7-9; clone size: NA; D gene: TRBD2; J gene: TRBJ2-3; CDR3 DNA: TGTGCCAGCAGGACTAGCGGGAGTGGCACAGATACGCAGTATTTT; CDR3 protein: CASRTSGSGTDTQYF
V gene: TRBV2; clone size: once; D gene: TRBD1; J gene: TRBJ2-1; CDR3 DNA: TGTGCCAGCACTATACAGGGGGGTAACAATGAGCAGTTCTTC; CDR3 protein: CASTIQGGNNEQFF
V gene: TRBV2; clone size: NA; D gene: TRBD2; J gene: TRBJ2-7; CDR3 DNA: TGTGCCAGCAGTGGGCCTAGCGGGATAAACGAGCAGTACTTC; CDR3 protein: CASSGPSGINEQYF
V gene: TRBV19; clone size: NA; D gene: NA; J gene: TRBJ1-5; CDR3 DNA: TGTGCCAGTAAATCGAGGACAGATAGCAATCAGCCCCAGCATTTT; CDR3 protein: CASKSRTDSNQPQHF
V gene: TRBV10-3; clone size: NA; D gene: TRBD1; J gene: TRBJ1-2; CDR3 DNA: TGTGCCATTAAGGCAGGGGGAGATGGCTACACCTTC; CDR3 protein: CAIKAGGDGYTF
V gene: TRBV5-8; clone size: NA; D gene: NA; J gene: TRBJ1-1; CDR3 DNA: TGTGCCAGCAGCCAAAAACAAGAGAACACTGAAGCTTTCTTT; CDR3 protein: CASSQKQENTEAFF
V gene: TRBV4-2; clone size: NA; D gene: NA; J gene: TRBJ1-3; CDR3 DNA: TGTGCCAGCAGCGTGACAGTAAGCTCTGGAAACACCATATATTTT; CDR3 protein: CASSVTVSSGNTIYF
V gene: TRBV30; clone size: NA; D gene: NA; J gene: TRBJ1-4; CDR3 DNA: TGTGCCGGGAGCGTCACTAATGAAAAACTGTTTTTT; CDR3 protein: CAGSVTNEKLFF
V gene: TRBV11-2; clone size: NA; D gene: TRBD1; J gene: TRBJ1-1; CDR3 DNA: TGTGCCAGCAGCTCCGGGACAGGGGCTAGGAACACTGAAGCTTTCTTT; CDR3 protein: CASSSGTGARNTEAFF
V gene: TRBV5-4; clone size: NA; D gene: TRBD2; J gene: TRBJ2-3; CDR3 DNA: TGTGCCAGCAGCTTGGCCGGCCTAGCGGGTGGAGATACGCAGTATTTT; CDR3 protein: CASSLAGLAGGDTQYF
V gene: TRBV7-8; clone size: NA; D gene: TRBD2; J gene: TRBJ2-7; CDR3 DNA: TGTGCCAGCAGGGGACTAGCGGGAGCTTCCGAGCAGTACTTC; CDR3 protein: CASRGLAGASEQYF
V gene: TRBV11-2; clone size: NA; D gene: NA; J gene: TRBJ2-2; CDR3 DNA: TGTGCCAGCAGCTTAGATCTGGCCGGGACCGGGGAGCTGTTTTTT; CDR3 protein: CASSLDLAGTGELFF
V gene: TRBV29-1; clone size: NA; D gene: NA; J gene: TRBJ1-1; CDR3 DNA: TGCAGCGTTGAAGTGGTCGGGGACACTGAAGCTTTCTTT; CDR3 protein: CSVEVVGDTEAFF
V gene: TRBV5-1; clone size: NA; D gene: NA; J gene: TRBJ2-1; CDR3 DNA: TGCGCCAGCATGAGGTCGGAGAACAATGAGCAGTTCTTC; CDR3 protein: CASMRSENNEQFF
V gene: TRBV18; clone size: NA; D gene: NA; J gene: TRBJ2-7; CDR3 DNA: TGTGCCAGCTCTACCTATAGAGGAGAGCAGTACTTC; CDR3 protein: CASSTYRGEQYF
V gene: TRBV4-3; clone size: once; D gene: TRBD2; J gene: TRBJ2-3; CDR3 DNA: TGCGCCAGCAGCCATCTAGCGGGCACAGATACGCAGTATTTT; CDR3 protein: CASSHLAGTDTQYF
V gene: TRBV27; clone size: once; D gene: TRBD1; J gene: TRBJ2-7; CDR3 DNA: TGTGCCAGCATCCCGGGACAGGGGGCCCGTGAGCAGTACTTC; CDR3 protein: CASIPGQGAREQYF
V gene: TRBV5-1; clone size: NA; D gene: TRBD1; J gene: TRBJ2-1; CDR3 DNA: TGCGCCAGCAGCTTGGAGGGACAGCTAAGGGGTGAGCAGTTCTTC; CDR3 protein: CASSLEGQLRGEQFF
V gene: TRBV29-1; clone size: NA; D gene: NA; J gene: TRBJ1-2; CDR3 DNA: TGCAGCGTTCTGGGCGGGGCAGTTGGCTACACCTTC; CDR3 protein: CSVLGGAVGYTF
V gene: TRBV5-5; clone size: few; D gene: NA; J gene: TRBJ2-5; CDR3 DNA: TGTGCCAGCAGCTTACAGGGTCTGGAGACCCAGTACTTC; CDR3 protein: CASSLQGLETQYF